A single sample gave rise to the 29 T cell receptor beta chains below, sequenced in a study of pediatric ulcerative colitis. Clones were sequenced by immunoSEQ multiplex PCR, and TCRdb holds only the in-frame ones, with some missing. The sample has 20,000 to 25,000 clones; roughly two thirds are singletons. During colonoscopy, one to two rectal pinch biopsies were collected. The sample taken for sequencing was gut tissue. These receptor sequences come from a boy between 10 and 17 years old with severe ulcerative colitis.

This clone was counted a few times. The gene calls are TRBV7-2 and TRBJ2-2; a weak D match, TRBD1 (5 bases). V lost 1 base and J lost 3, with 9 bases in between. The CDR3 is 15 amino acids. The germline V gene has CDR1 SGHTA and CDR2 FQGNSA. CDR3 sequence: CASSLGLRDTGELFF. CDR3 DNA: TGTGCCAGCAGCTTAGGACTCAGGGACACCGGGGAGCTGTTTTTT. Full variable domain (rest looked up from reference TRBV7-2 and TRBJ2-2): GAGVSQSPSNKVTEKGKDVELRCDPISGHTALYWYRQSLGQGLEFLIYFQGNSAPDKSGLPSDRFSAERTGGSVSTLTIQRTQQEDSAVYLCASSLGLRDTGELFFGEGSRLTVL.

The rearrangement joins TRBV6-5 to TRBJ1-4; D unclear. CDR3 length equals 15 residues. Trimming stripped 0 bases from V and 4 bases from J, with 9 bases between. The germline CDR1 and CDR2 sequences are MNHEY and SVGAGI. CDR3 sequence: CASSYSSGVNEKLFF. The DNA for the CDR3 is TGTGCCAGCAGTTACTCGTCGGGAGTTAATGAAAAACTGTTTTTT.

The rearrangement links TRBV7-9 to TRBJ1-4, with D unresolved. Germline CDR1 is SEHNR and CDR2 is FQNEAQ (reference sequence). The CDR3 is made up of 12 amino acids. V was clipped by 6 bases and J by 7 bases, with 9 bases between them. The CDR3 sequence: CASSSRPEKLFF. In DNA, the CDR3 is TGTGCCAGCAGTTCTAGACCTGAAAAACTGTTTTTT.

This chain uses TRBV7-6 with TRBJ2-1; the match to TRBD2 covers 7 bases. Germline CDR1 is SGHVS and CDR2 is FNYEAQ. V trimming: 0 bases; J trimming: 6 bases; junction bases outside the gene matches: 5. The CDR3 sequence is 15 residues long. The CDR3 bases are TGTGCCAGCAGCTTAGCCAGCGGGGTTCTCAATGAGCAGTTCTTC. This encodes CASSLASGVLNEQFF.

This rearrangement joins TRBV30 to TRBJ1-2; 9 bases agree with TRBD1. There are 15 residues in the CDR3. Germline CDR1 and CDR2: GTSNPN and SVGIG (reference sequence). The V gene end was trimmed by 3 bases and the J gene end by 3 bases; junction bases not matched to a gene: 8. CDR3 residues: CAWSRGQGRDYGYTF. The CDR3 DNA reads TGTGCCTGGAGCAGGGGACAGGGAAGGGACTATGGCTACACCTTC.

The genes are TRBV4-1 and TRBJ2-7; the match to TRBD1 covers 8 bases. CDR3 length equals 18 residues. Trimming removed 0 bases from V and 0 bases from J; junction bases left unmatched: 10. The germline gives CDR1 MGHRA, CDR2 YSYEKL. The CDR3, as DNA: TGCGCCAGCAGCCAAGATCAGGTCTGGCAGGGGGCCTCCTACGAGCAGTACTTC. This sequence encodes CASSQDQVWQGASYEQYF.

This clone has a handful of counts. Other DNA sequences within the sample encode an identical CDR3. CDR3 sequence reads: CSAADSYEQYF. The CDR3 DNA is TGCAGTGCTGCAGACTCCTACGAGCAGTACTTC. The chain joins TRBV20-1 to TRBJ2-7; no firm D call. This CDR3 is built from 11 residues. V was clipped by 5 bases and J by 0 bases, with 5 bases between them. CDR1 and CDR2 from the germline V gene are DFQATT and SNEGSKA (reference sequence).

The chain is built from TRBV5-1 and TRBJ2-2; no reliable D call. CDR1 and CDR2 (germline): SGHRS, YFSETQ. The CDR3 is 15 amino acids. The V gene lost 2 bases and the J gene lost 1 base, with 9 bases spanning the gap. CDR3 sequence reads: CASSLGQLNTGELFF. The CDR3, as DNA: TGCGCCAGCAGCTTAGGGCAGCTGAACACCGGGGAGCTGTTTTTT.

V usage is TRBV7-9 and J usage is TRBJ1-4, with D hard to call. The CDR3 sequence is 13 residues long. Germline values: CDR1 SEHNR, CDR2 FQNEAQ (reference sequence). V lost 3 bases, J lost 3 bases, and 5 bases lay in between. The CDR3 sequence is CASSLTANEKLFF. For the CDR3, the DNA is TGTGCCAGCAGCTTGACCGCTAATGAAAAACTGTTTTTT.

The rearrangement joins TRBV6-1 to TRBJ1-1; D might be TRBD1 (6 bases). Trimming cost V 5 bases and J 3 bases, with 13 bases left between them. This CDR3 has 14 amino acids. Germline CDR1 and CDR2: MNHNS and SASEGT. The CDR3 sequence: CASSPAGAYTEAFF. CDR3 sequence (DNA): TGTGCCAGCAGTCCAGCAGGGGCGTACACTGAAGCTTTCTTT.

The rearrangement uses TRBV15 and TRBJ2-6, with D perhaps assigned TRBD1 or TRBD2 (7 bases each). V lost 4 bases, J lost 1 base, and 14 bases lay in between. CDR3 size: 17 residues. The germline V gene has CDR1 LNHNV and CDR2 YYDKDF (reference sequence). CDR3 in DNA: TGTGCCACCAGCATGAACAGGGGAGGGTCTGGGGCCAACGTCCTGACTTTC. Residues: CATSMNRGGSGANVLTF.

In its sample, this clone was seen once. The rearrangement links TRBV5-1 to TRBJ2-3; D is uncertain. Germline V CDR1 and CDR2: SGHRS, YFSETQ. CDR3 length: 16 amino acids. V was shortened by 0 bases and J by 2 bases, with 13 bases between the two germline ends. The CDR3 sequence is CASSLVGPGFTDTQYF. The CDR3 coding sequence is TGCGCCAGCAGCTTGGTAGGGCCTGGGTTCACAGATACGCAGTATTTT.

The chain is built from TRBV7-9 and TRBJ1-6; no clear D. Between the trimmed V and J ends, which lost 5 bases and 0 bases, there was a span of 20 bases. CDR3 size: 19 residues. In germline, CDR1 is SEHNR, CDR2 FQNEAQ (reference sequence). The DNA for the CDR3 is TGTGCCAGCAGCCCTCCCCCCCTAAGGTGGAGCTCCTATAATTCACCCCTCCACTTT. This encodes CASSPPPLRWSSYNSPLHF.

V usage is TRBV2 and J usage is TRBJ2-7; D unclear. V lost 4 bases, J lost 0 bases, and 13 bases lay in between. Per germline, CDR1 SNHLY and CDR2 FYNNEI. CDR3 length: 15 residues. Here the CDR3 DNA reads TGTGCCAGCAGTGGCGGAACCTTTAGCTCCTACGAGCAGTACTTC. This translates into CASSGGTFSSYEQYF.

The CDR3 loop is CASSLRFSGGEGETQYF. DNA of the CDR3: TGTGCCAGCAGCTTGCGGTTTAGCGGGGGGGAGGGCGAGACCCAGTACTTC. The rearrangement links TRBV5-4 to TRBJ2-5; 11 positions match TRBD2. V was pared by 1 base and J by 5 bases, with 10 bases of the junction left unmatched. The CDR3 consists of 17 residues. Germline values: CDR1 SGHNT, CDR2 YYREEE (reference sequence).

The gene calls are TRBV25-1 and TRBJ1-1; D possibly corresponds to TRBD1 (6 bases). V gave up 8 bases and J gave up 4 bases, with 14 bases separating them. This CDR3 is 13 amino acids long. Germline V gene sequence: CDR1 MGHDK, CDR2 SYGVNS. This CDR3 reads CASGGGLGTEAFF. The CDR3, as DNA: TGTGCCAGCGGGGGGGGGCTGGGCACTGAAGCTTTCTTT.

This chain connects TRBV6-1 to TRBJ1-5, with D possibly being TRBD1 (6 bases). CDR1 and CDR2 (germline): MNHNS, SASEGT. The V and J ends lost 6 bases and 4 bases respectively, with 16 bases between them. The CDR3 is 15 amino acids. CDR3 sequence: CASRLFGTLNQPQHF. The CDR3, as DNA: TGTGCCAGCAGACTATTCGGGACACTAAATCAGCCCCAGCATTTT.

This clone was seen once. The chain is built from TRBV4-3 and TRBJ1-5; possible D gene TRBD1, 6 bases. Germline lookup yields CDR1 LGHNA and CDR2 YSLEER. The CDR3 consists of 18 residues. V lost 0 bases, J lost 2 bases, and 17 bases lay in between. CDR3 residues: CASSQDRSRGGRNQPQHF. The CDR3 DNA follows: TGCGCCAGCAGCCAAGATAGGTCCAGGGGAGGTCGCAATCAGCCCCAGCATTTT.

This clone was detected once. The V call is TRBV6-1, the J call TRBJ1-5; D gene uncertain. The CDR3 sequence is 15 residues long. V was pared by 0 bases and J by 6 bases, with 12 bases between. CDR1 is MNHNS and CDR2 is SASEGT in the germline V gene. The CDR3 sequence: CASSEARAERQPQHF. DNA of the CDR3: TGTGCCAGCAGTGAAGCGCGCGCCGAGCGTCAGCCCCAGCATTTT.

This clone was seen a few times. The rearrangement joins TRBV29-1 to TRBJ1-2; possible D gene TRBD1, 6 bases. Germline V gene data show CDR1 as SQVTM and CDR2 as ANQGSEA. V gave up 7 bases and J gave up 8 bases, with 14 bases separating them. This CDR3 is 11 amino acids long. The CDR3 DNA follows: TGCAGCGCCCACGTGGGGGCCGGCTACACCTTC. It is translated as CSAHVGAGYTF.

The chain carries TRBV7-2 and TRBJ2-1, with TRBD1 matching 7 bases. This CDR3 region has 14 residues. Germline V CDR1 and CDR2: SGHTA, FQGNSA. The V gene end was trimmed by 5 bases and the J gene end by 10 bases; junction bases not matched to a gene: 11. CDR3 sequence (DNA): TGTGCCAGCAGCATTACTCGACAGGGTAGCGAGCAGTTCTTC. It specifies CASSITRQGSEQFF.

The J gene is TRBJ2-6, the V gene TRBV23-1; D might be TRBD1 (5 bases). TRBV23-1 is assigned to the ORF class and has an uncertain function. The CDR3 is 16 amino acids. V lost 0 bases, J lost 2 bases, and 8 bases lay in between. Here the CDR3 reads CASSQSEGAGANVLTF. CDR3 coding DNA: TGCGCCAGCAGTCAATCGGAAGGGGCTGGGGCCAACGTCCTGACTTTC.

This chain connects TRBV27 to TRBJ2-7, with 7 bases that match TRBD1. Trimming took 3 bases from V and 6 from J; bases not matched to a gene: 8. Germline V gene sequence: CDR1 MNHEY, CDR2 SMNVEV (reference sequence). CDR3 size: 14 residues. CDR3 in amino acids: CASSFSRGRSEQYF. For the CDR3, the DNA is TGTGCCAGCAGTTTTTCGAGGGGGCGCTCCGAGCAGTACTTC.

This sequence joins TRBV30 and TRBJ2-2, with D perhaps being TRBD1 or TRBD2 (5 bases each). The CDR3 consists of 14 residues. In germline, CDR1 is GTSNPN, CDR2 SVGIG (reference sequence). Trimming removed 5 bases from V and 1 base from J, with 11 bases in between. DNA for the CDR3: TGTGCCTGGGCCGGGGCAGAGAACACCGGGGAGCTGTTTTTT. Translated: CAWAGAENTGELFF. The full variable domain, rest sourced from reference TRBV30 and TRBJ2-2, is SQTIHQWPATLVQPVGSPLSLECTVEGTSNPNLYWYRQAAGRGLQLLFYSVGIGQISSEVPQNLSASRPQDRQFILSSKKLLLSDSGFYLCAWAGAENTGELFFGEGSRLTVL.

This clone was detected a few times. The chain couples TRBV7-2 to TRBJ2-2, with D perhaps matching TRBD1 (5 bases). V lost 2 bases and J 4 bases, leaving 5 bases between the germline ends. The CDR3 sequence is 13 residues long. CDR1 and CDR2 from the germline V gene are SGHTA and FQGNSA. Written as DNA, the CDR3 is TGTGCCAGCAGCTTACAGGGCACCGGGGAGCTGTTTTTT. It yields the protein CASSLQGTGELFF.

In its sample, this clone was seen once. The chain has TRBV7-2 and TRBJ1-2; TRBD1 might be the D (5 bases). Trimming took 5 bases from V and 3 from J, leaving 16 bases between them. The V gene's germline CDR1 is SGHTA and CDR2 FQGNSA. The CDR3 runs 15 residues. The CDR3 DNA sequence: TGTGCCAGCAGCCCCGGGGGGAGGGTCGACTATGGCTACACCTTC. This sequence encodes CASSPGGRVDYGYTF.

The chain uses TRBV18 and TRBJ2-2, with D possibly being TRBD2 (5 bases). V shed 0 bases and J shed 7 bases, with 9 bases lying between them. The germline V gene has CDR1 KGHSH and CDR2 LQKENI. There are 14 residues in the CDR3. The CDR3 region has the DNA TGTGCCAGCTCACCACCTACTAGTTACGGGGAGCTGTTTTTT. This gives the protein CASSPPTSYGELFF.

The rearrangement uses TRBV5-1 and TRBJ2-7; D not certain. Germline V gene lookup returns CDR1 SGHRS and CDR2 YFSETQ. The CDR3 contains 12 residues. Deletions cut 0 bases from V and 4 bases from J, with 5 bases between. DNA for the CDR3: TGCGCCAGCAGCTTGGTGGGATACGAGCAGTACTTC. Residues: CASSLVGYEQYF.

The CDR3 is CASSRTFNTEAFF. In DNA, the CDR3 is TGTGCCAGCAGCCGGACATTTAACACTGAAGCTTTCTTT. The V call is TRBV7-2, the J call TRBJ1-1; D is perhaps TRBD1 (5 bases). Per germline, CDR1 SGHTA and CDR2 FQGNSA. This CDR3 has 13 residues. V was clipped by 5 bases and J by 2 bases, with 9 bases between them.